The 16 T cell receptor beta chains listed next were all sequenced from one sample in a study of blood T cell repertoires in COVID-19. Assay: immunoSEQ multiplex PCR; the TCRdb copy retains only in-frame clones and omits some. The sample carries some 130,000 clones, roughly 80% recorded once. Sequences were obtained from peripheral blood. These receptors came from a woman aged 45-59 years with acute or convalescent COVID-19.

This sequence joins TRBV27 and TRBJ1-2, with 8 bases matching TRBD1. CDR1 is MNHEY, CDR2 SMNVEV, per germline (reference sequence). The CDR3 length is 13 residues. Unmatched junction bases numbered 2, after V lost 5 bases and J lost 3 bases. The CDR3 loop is CASSPGQDYGYTF. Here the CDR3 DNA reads TGTGCCAGCAGTCCGGGACAGGACTATGGCTACACCTTC.

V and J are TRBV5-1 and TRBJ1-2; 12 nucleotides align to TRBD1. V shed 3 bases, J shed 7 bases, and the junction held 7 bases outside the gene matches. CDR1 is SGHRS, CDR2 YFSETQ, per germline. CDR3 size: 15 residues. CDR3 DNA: TGCGCCAGCAGCTCAGCCACGGGACAGGGGGCTGGCTACACCTTC. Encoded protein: CASSSATGQGAGYTF. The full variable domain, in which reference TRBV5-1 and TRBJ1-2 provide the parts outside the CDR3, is KAGVTQTPRYLIKTRGQQVTLSCSPISGHRSVSWYQQTPGQGLQFLFEYFSETQRNKGNFPGRFSGRQFSNSRSEMNVSTLELGDSALYLCASSSATGQGAGYTFGSGTRLTVV.

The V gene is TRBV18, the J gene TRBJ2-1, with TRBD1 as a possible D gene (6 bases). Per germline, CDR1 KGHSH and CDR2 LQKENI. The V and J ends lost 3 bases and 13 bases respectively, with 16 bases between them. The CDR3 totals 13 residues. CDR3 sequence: CASSPSSQGTQFF. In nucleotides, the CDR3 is TGTGCCAGCTCACCCTCCTCGCAGGGGACCCAGTTCTTC.

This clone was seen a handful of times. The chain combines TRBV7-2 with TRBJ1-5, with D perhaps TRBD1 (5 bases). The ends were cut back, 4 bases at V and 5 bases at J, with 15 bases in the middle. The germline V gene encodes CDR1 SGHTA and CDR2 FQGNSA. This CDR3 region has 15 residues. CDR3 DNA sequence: TGTGCCAGCAGCTCACAGGTCGCCCCAGATCAGCCCCAGCATTTT. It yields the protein CASSSQVAPDQPQHF.

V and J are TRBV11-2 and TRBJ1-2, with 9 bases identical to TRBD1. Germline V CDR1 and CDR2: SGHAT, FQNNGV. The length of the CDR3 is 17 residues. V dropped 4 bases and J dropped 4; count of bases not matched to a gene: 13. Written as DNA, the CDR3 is TGTGCCAGCAGCTCCAAATCACCGGGACAGGGAATCTATGGCTACACCTTC. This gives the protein CASSSKSPGQGIYGYTF.

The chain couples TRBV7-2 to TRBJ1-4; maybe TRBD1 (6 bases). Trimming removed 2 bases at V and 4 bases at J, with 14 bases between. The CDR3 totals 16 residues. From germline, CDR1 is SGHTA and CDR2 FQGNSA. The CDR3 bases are TGTGCCAGCAGCTTATTAGGGGGTTTCGGTAATGAAAAACTGTTTTTT. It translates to CASSLLGGFGNEKLFF.

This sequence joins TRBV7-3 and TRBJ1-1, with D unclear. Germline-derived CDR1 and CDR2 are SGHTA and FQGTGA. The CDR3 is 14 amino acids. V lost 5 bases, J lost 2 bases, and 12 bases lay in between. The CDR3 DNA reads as TGTGCCAGCAGCCCGGGTCCCAGTAACACTGAAGCTTTCTTT. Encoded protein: CASSPGPSNTEAFF.

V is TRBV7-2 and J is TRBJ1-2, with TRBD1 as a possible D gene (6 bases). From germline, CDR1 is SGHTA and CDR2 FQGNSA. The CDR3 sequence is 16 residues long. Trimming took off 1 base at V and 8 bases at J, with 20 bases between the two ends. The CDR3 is CASSLVGQGWLGGYTF. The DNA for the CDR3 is TGTGCCAGCAGCTTAGTGGGGCAGGGGTGGCTCGGAGGCTACACCTTC.

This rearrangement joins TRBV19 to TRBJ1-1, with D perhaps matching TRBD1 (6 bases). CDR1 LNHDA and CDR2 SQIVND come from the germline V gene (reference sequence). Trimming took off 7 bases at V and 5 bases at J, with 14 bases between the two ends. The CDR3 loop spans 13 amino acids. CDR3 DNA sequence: TGTGCCAGTACCCAGGGGAGGGGAACTGAAGCTTTCTTT. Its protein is CASTQGRGTEAFF.

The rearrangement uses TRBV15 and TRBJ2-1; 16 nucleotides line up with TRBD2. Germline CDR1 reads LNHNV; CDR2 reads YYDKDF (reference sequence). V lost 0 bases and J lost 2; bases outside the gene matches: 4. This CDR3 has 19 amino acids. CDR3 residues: CATSRDGTSGGAPYNEQFF. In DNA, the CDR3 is TGTGCCACCAGCAGAGATGGGACTAGCGGGGGGGCCCCCTACAATGAGCAGTTCTTC.

The CDR3 loop is CASSLGGLNTGELFF. CDR3 bases: TGCGCCAGCAGCTTGGGCGGTTTGAACACCGGGGAGCTGTTTTTT. The chain employs TRBV5-1 and TRBJ2-2; D remains unclear. From germline, CDR1 is SGHRS and CDR2 YFSETQ. V lost 0 bases, J lost 1 base, and 7 bases lay in between. This CDR3 contains 15 residues.

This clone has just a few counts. The CDR3 DNA reads TGTGCCAGCAGTTCCAGTAATAATTCACCCCTCCACTTT. Translating it yields CASSSSNNSPLHF. The chain is built from TRBV28 and TRBJ1-6; unclear D gene. Trimming removed 4 bases at V and 5 bases at J, with 6 bases between. The CDR3 covers 13 residues. The V gene's germline CDR1 is MDHEN and CDR2 SYDVKM. Looking up the rest from reference TRBV28 and TRBJ1-6 gives the full variable domain: DVKVTQSSRYLVKRTGEKVFLECVQDMDHENMFWYRQDPGLGLRLIYFSYDVKMKEKGDIPEGYSVSREKKERFSLILESASTNQTSMYLCASSSSNNSPLHFGNGTRLTVT.

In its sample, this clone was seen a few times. The CDR3, as DNA: TGTGCCACCAGTGATACCCCAATAGCGGGGGGTGCCGCCCAGCAGTACTTC. Amino acids: CATSDTPIAGGAAQQYF. This rearrangement joins TRBV24-1 to TRBJ2-7, with 10 positions matching TRBD2. The germline V gene has CDR1 KGHDR and CDR2 SFDVKD. The CDR3 totals 17 residues. The trim removed 3 bases at V and 8 bases at J, leaving 15 bases unmatched.

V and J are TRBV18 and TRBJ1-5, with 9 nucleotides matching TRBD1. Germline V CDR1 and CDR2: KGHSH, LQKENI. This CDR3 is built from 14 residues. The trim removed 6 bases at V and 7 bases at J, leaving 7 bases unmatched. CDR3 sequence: CASSQGQGYQPQHF. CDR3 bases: TGTGCCAGCTCCCAGGGACAGGGATACCAGCCCCAGCATTTT.

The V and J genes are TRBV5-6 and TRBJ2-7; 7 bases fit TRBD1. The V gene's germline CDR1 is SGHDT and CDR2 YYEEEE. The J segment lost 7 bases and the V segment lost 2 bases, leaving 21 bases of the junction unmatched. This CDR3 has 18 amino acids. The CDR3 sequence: CASSFPDPPTGIRVEQYF. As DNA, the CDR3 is TGTGCCAGCAGCTTTCCAGACCCTCCGACAGGGATAAGGGTGGAGCAGTACTTC.

The CDR3 region has the DNA TGTGCCAGCAGCCCGAGCGGCAATCAGCCCCAGCATTTT. This encodes CASSPSGNQPQHF. J is TRBJ1-5 and V is TRBV7-9; no reliable D call. The V gene's germline CDR1 is SEHNR and CDR2 FQNEAQ (reference sequence). V was clipped by 5 bases and J by 2 bases, with 7 bases between them. CDR3 length: 13 amino acids.